This is a list of T cell receptor beta chains from one sample in a study of CD8+ T cells in alopecia areata. Assay used: immunoSEQ multiplex PCR; TCRdb lists only in-frame clones, some missing. Of some 120,000 clones listed, 45% to 65% are singletons. Sequenced here: CD4+ T cells sorted from blood, sampled at week 0. The receptors derive from a human donor with alopecia areata. Each CDR3 is given with its conserved first and last residue. A D gene is named only where the DNA matches it firmly. For some rows the clone size is stated as once, few or many, or as a class when expanded; others skip it.

clone_size	d_call	v_call	j_call	cdr3_aa	cdr3_nt
.	.	TRBV5-1	TRBJ2-5	CASSPRASRSQETQYF	TGCGCCAGCAGCCCTCGCGCTAGCCGGTCACAAGAGACCCAGTACTTC
.	.	TRBV30	TRBJ2-7	CAWSLPFSEQYF	TGTGCCTGGAGCCTACCCTTCTCCGAGCAGTACTTC
.	.	TRBV5-1	TRBJ2-5	CASSLFAEGETQYF	TGCGCCAGCAGCTTGTTCGCGGAGGGGGAGACCCAGTACTTC
few	.	TRBV7-9	TRBJ2-1	CASSLDGGVNEQFF	TGTGCCAGCAGCTTAGACGGCGGCGTCAATGAGCAGTTCTTC
.	.	TRBV10-3	TRBJ2-1	CAMTGQEQFF	TGTGCCATGACGGGCCAAGAGCAGTTCTTC
few	.	TRBV4-2	TRBJ2-7	CASSQDQGTTYEQYF	TGTGCCAGCAGCCAAGATCAGGGCACAACCTACGAGCAGTACTTC
once	TRBD1	TRBV5-1	TRBJ2-5	CASSRDRVEETQYF	TGCGCCAGCAGTAGGGACAGGGTGGAAGAGACCCAGTACTTC
once	TRBD1	TRBV28	TRBJ1-2	CASSSTGQGHLYGYTF	TGTGCCAGCAGTTCGACAGGACAGGGGCACCTCTATGGCTACACCTTC
.	.	TRBV18	TRBJ2-5	CASSVTWGQETQYF	TGTGCCAGCTCGGTGACATGGGGCCAAGAGACCCAGTACTTC
.	.	TRBV2	TRBJ1-1	CASKRVTEAFF	TGTGCCAGCAAAAGGGTTACTGAAGCTTTCTTT
few	.	TRBV7-9	TRBJ2-5	CASSFQGLQETQYF	TGTGCCAGCAGCTTCCAGGGATTACAAGAGACCCAGTACTTC
few	TRBD1	TRBV5-1	TRBJ1-6	CASSTGQGDLPLHF	TGCGCCAGCAGCACAGGACAGGGGGATTTACCCCTCCACTTT
.	.	TRBV5-4	TRBJ2-2	CASSFLKTRGLTGELFF	TGTGCCAGCAGCTTCTTGAAGACTAGGGGGTTAACCGGGGAGCTGTTTTTT
.	.	TRBV23-1	TRBJ2-1	CASSLVNEQFF	TGCGCCAGCAGCCTTGTCAATGAGCAGTTCTTC
few	.	TRBV2	TRBJ2-4	CASRLTTEPGDIQYF	TGTGCCAGCAGGCTCACGACCGAACCCGGGGACATTCAGTACTTC
.	.	TRBV5-1	TRBJ1-2	CASSLTGSNYGYTF	TGCGCCAGCAGCTTGACAGGTTCTAACTATGGCTACACCTTC
.	TRBD2	TRBV5-1	TRBJ2-3	CASSLGRELRDTQYF	TGCGCCAGCAGCTTGGGGCGGGAGCTTAGAGATACGCAGTATTTT
.	TRBD2	TRBV7-9	TRBJ2-5	CASSILAGGVGETQYF	TGTGCCAGCAGCATACTAGCGGGGGGCGTAGGAGAGACCCAGTACTTC